The rows below give T cell receptor beta chains drawn from one sample of a study of cytomegalovirus exposure and HLA in healthy donors. The protocol was immunoSEQ multiplex PCR, while the TCRdb copy is restricted to in-frame clones and leaves out a portion. The table has about 200,000 clones, roughly 82% seen once. Sample: PBMCs. These TCRs come from a man aged 40-50 years in good health and CMV-seropositive. CDR3s include the opening cysteine and the closing phenylalanine or tryptophan. D genes are given only for firm matches. Expanded clones are given a class, and other clones once, few, many or no size at all.

V gene	J gene	clone size	D gene	CDR3 DNA	CDR3 protein
TRBV5-1	TRBJ2-1	NA	TRBD1	TGCGCCAGCAGCCTTCAGGGGGAGTACAATGAGCAGTTCTTC	CASSLQGEYNEQFF
TRBV27	TRBJ1-2	NA	NA	TGTGCCAGCAGTTTATTTCCAGGGGCGAACTATGGCTACACCTTC	CASSLFPGANYGYTF
TRBV18	TRBJ2-5	NA	TRBD2	TGTGCCAGCTCACCACCGGGACTAGCGGGGGAGACCCAGTACTTC	CASSPPGLAGETQYF
TRBV19	TRBJ1-5	NA	TRBD1	TGTGCCAGTACCGGACAGGGTCAAAGAAATCAGCCCCAGCATTTT	CASTGQGQRNQPQHF
TRBV27	TRBJ2-3	once	NA	TGTGCCAGCAGTCCAGAGGCGGGAACGCAGTATTTT	CASSPEAGTQYF
TRBV12-5	TRBJ1-5	NA	NA	TGTGCTAGTGGAGCCGGACTGACTAATCAGCCCCAGCATTTT	CASGAGLTNQPQHF
TRBV7-7	TRBJ2-3	few	NA	TGTGCCAGCAGCTTACTGCCAGGGAAAGGGGCAGATACGCAGTATTTT	CASSLLPGKGADTQYF
TRBV5-1	TRBJ2-2	NA	TRBD1	TGCGCCAGCAGCCCGACAGGGGGCGGGGGATATACCGGGGAGCTGTTTTTT	CASSPTGGGGYTGELFF
TRBV5-1	TRBJ2-1	NA	TRBD2	TGCGCCAGCAGCTTGGAGGGGAGGGCCTTCTACAATGAGCAGTTCTTC	CASSLEGRAFYNEQFF
TRBV5-1	TRBJ2-5	NA	NA	TGCGCCAGCAGCGAAGACAGTTACCAAGAGACCCAGTACTTC	CASSEDSYQETQYF
TRBV18	TRBJ1-1	once	NA	TGTGCCAGCTCGGGGGCCCCGGAAAGGAGCACTGAAGCTTTCTTT	CASSGAPERSTEAFF
TRBV6-5	TRBJ1-2	NA	TRBD1	TGTGCCACCCACCTATCCGGGACAGGGGATGGCTACACCTTC	CATHLSGTGDGYTF
TRBV5-6	TRBJ2-7	NA	TRBD2	TGTGCCAGCAGCTTTTATCTTACGGGAGGATCCTACGAGCAGTACTTC	CASSFYLTGGSYEQYF
TRBV5-1	TRBJ2-5	NA	NA	TGCGCCAGCAGCTTGGGACAGAGCCAAGAGACCCAGTACTTC	CASSLGQSQETQYF
TRBV6-6	TRBJ1-1	NA	NA	TGTGCCAGCAGTTACGGGGCAGCCACTGAAGCTTTCTTT	CASSYGAATEAFF
TRBV27	TRBJ1-5	NA	NA	TGTGCCAGCAGTTTATATCAGGGGCACAATCAGCCCCAGCATTTT	CASSLYQGHNQPQHF
TRBV9	TRBJ2-2	NA	TRBD2	TGTGCCAGCGGAGCGGGATGGGTGCCCGGGGAGCTGTTTTTT	CASGAGWVPGELFF
TRBV2	TRBJ2-2	NA	TRBD1	TGTGCCAGCTCGAGGGACAGGGCCACCGGGGAGCTGTTTTTT	CASSRDRATGELFF
TRBV5-5	TRBJ2-1	NA	NA	TGTGCCAGCAGCGAGAATGAGCAGTTCTTC	CASSENEQFF
TRBV10-2	TRBJ1-1	NA	NA	TGCGCCAGCAGTGAAGGACAGCTCACTGAAGCTTTCTTT	CASSEGQLTEAFF
TRBV6-5	TRBJ2-6	NA	NA	TGTGCCAGCAGCTCAGGGGTTGGTGGGGCCAACGTCCTGACTTTC	CASSSGVGGANVLTF
TRBV15	TRBJ1-2	NA	NA	TGTGCCACCAGCAGAGAAAGAACCTCCCTTAACAATGGCTACACCTTC	CATSRERTSLNNGYTF
TRBV7-8	TRBJ2-2	NA	NA	TGTGCCAGCAGCCCAATAGCCGGGGAGCTGTTTTTT	CASSPIAGELFF
TRBV11-1	TRBJ1-1	few	TRBD1	TGTGCCAGCAGGGTCGACAGGGGGGACACTGAAGCTTTCTTT	CASRVDRGDTEAFF
TRBV29-1	TRBJ2-7	once	NA	TGCAGCGTTGATTCAGGGGTCGAGCAGTACTTC	CSVDSGVEQYF